This T cell receptor beta chain was documented in a study of blood T cell repertoires in COVID-19. Study in general: PBMCs, B-cell-depleted T cells, or T cells were the source of the cDNA or gDNA that made up the material.

Germline values: CDR1 PRHDT, CDR2 FYEKMQ (reference sequence). V shed 1 base and J shed 5 bases, with 10 bases lying between them. The CDR3 is 14 residues long. Original handling: From reference gene primer amplification, estimates of nucleated cell counts were derived. TCRdb's copy holds only in-frame clones and misses some; the assay was immunoSEQ multiplex PCR. V and J calls and clone size follow that table, whereas D and trimming were derived from the DNA. This table has 170,000 or so clones, roughly 84% appearing once. The chain combines TRBV13 with TRBJ2-3; D is ambiguous. The sequence was collected from a woman between 45 and 60 years old who had recovered from COVID-19. The sequenced sample consisted of PBMCs or T cells enriched from blood (not recorded which). The CDR3 sequence: CASSLASTGDTQYF. The DNA for the CDR3 is TGTGCCAGCAGCTTAGCGTCCACTGGAGATACGCAGTATTTT.